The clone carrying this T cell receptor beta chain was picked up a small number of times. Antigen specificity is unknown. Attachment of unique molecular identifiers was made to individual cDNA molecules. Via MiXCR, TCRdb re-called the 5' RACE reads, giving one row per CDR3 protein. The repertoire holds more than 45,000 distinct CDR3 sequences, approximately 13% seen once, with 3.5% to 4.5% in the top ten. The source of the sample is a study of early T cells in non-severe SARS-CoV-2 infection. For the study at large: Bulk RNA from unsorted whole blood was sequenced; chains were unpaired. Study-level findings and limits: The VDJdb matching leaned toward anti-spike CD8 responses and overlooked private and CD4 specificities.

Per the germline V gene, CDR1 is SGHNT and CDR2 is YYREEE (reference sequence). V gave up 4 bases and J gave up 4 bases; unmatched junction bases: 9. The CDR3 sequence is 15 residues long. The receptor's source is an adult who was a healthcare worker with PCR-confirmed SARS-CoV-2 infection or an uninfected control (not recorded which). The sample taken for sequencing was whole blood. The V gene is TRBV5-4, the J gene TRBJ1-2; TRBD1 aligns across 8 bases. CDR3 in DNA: TGTGCCAGCAGCCCCCGAGGACAGGGATTCTATGGCTACACCTTC. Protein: CASSPRGQGFYGYTF.